This T cell receptor (beta chain) was recovered during a study of blood T cell repertoires in COVID-19. Study at large: Acute and convalescent COVID-19 samples came from the United States, Italy and Spain.

Authors' processing steps: It was from reference gene primer amplification that nucleated cell counts were estimated. Repertoires were generated with immunoSEQ multiplex PCR, while TCRdb's copy carries only in-frame clones and drops some. V and J calls and clone size are copied from that table; D and trimming were computed from the DNA. The data contain fewer than 70,000 clones, 65% to 85% of them singletons. The germline V and J ends were trimmed by 1 base and 1 base, with 11 bases remaining between them. The CDR3 consists of 15 residues. Germline assignment: CDR1 SGHAT and CDR2 FQNNGV. Sequencing used peripheral blood. This chain connects TRBV11-2 to TRBJ2-7; possible D gene TRBD1, 6 bases. The source is a man aged 55-75 years with acute or convalescent COVID-19. CDR3 bases: TGTGCCAGCAGCTTAGGCCCCAGGGGATCCTACGAGCAGTACTTC. It translates to CASSLGPRGSYEQYF. The full variable domain, rest sourced from reference TRBV11-2 and TRBJ2-7, is EAGVAQSPRYKIIEKRQSVAFWCNPISGHATLYWYQQILGQGPKLLIQFQNNGVVDDSQLPKDRFSAERLKGVDSTLKIQPAKLEDSAVYLCASSLGPRGSYEQYFGPGTRLTVT.